A selection of T cell receptor beta chains follows, all from one sample in a study of beta chain features in type 1 diabetes. The assay was immunoSEQ multiplex PCR, and TCRdb's table has in-frame clones only and misses some. The sample records under 300,000 clones, 27% being singletons. Sequenced sample: central memory CD4+ T cells from blood. These receptors all come from a man aged 25-45 years in good health. Each CDR3 is given with its conserved first and last residue. The D gene is left open where the match is weak. Clone size is given for some rows only: seen once, a few or many times, or a class if the clone is expanded.

cdr3_nt,cdr3_aa,clone_size,d_call,v_call,j_call
TGTGCCAGCAGCTGGACAGGGGGTTCCTACGAGCAGTACTTC,CASSWTGGSYEQYF,NA,TRBD1,TRBV5-4,TRBJ2-7
TGTGCCAGCAGCGTACAAGGAGCAGGCTACACCTTC,CASSVQGAGYTF,NA,NA,TRBV7-2,TRBJ1-2
TGTGCCAGCAGCTACGACAGGAGGGGCTATGGCTACACCTTC,CASSYDRRGYGYTF,few,NA,TRBV7-2,TRBJ1-2
TGTGCCATCAGTGGAACGACAGGGAGAAACACTGAAGCTTTCTTT,CAISGTTGRNTEAFF,once,TRBD1,TRBV10-3,TRBJ1-1
TGCAGCGTTACGGACAGGGCGACCACTGAAGCTTTCTTT,CSVTDRATTEAFF,many,TRBD1,TRBV29-1,TRBJ1-1
TGTGCCAGCAGTGAGACTAGCCCTTACTCCTACAATGAGCAGTTCTTC,CASSETSPYSYNEQFF,NA,TRBD2,TRBV2,TRBJ2-1
TGTGCCAGCAGTGAATCGGGGTTCTATGGCTACACCTTC,CASSESGFYGYTF,NA,NA,TRBV25-1,TRBJ1-2
TGTGCCATCAGTGAGTCGACAGAAGATGGCTACACCTTC,CAISESTEDGYTF,NA,NA,TRBV10-3,TRBJ1-2
TGTGCCTGTCACTTGGTGATGACTCACTATGGCTACACCTTC,CACHLVMTHYGYTF,NA,NA,TRBV30,TRBJ1-2
TGTGCCAGCTCCCCGGGACAGAGCACAGATACGCAGTATTTT,CASSPGQSTDTQYF,few,TRBD1,TRBV18,TRBJ2-3
TGTGCCAGCAGCTTAGAGCACAGGGGAAGGCACGAGCAGTACTTC,CASSLEHRGRHEQYF,NA,TRBD1,TRBV7-4,TRBJ2-7
TGTGCCAGCAGTGCACGGGAGGAGTTCACCGGGGAGCTGTTTTTT,CASSAREEFTGELFF,few,TRBD2,TRBV25-1,TRBJ2-2
TGTGCCACCAGCAGAGGTGGGCGGGACACAGATACGCAGTATTTT,CATSRGGRDTDTQYF,NA,NA,TRBV15,TRBJ2-3
TGCAGCGTCCGACGGGGGGCTAGCGGTTCCTACGAGCAGTACTTC,CSVRRGASGSYEQYF,few,NA,TRBV29-1,TRBJ2-7
TGCGCCACCTCGGAACAGGCAAACACTGAAGCTTTCTTT,CATSEQANTEAFF,NA,NA,TRBV10-2,TRBJ1-1
TGTGCCAGCAGTGAAATTGTAACCGGCACTGAAGCTTTCTTT,CASSEIVTGTEAFF,NA,NA,TRBV2,TRBJ1-1
TGTGCCAGCAGCTTAGAACGGGAGGGCAGATCACCCTACTCTGGAAACACCATATATTTT,CASSLEREGRSPYSGNTIYF,few,NA,TRBV13,TRBJ1-3
TGTGCCAGCTCACCATCCGGGACAGGGCTGACTGAGCAGTTCTTC,CASSPSGTGLTEQFF,many,TRBD1,TRBV18,TRBJ2-1
TGTGCCATCAGCGTTTCTGGCGGGAGTTCGACAGATACGCAGTATTTT,CAISVSGGSSTDTQYF,NA,TRBD2,TRBV10-3,TRBJ2-3
TGTGCCAGCAGCTTACGGGTGGAGGGCACTGAAGCTTTCTTT,CASSLRVEGTEAFF,NA,NA,TRBV5-4,TRBJ1-1